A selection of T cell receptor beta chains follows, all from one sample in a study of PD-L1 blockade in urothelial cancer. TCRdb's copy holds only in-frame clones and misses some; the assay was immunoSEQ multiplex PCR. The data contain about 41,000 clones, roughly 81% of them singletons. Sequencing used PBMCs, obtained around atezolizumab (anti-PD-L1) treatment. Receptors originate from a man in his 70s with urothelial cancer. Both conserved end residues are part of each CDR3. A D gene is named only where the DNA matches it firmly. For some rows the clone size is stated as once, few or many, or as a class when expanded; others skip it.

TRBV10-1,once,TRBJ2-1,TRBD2,TGCGCCAGCAGCTCCGGGACTAAGAATGAGCAGTTCTTC,CASSSGTKNEQFF
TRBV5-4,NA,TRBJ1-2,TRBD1,TGTGCCAGCACGCCGGACAGGGGCCGCTATGGCTACACCTTC,CASTPDRGRYGYTF
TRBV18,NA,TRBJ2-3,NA,TGTGCCAGCTCACAAGAACAGGGAATTTGGGATACGCAGTATTTT,CASSQEQGIWDTQYF
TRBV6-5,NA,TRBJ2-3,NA,TGTGCCAGCAGTTACGAGAGGGTCCCAGATACGCAGTATTTT,CASSYERVPDTQYF
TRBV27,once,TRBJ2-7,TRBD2,TGTGCCACCAAAGGCCTTGTGGGGAGCGGGAGATACGAGCAGTACTTC,CATKGLVGSGRYEQYF
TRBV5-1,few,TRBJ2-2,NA,TGCGCCAGCAGCTTGGTATTGTCCGGGGAGCTGTTTTTT,CASSLVLSGELFF
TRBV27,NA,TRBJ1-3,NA,TGTGCCAGCAGTCCCCTGTCTGCTTACAGGGTAGGAAACACCATATATTTT,CASSPLSAYRVGNTIYF
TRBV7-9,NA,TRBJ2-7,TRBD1,TGTGCCAGCAGTCGCGAACAGGGGAAGAGGTACTTC,CASSREQGKRYF
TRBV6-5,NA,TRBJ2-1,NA,TGTGCCAGCAGTTCAAGCGGCCCCCACAATGAGCAGTTCTTC,CASSSSGPHNEQFF
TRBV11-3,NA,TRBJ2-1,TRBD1,TGTGCCAGCAGTCACAGGGGGTACTACAATGAGCAGTTCTTC,CASSHRGYYNEQFF
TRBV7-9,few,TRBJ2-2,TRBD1,TGTGCCAGCAGCACCCAGGGGGCCGGGGAGCTGTTTTTT,CASSTQGAGELFF
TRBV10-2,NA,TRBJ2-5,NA,TGCGCCAGCAGTGACACCGAGGAGGAGACCCAGTACTTC,CASSDTEEETQYF
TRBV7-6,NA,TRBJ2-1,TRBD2,TGTGCCAGCAGTGCCACCGGCGGGAGGGCCGACAATGAGCAGTTCTTC,CASSATGGRADNEQFF
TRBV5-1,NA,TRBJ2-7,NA,TGCGCCAGCAGCCTAACAGAAGACGAGCAGTACTTC,CASSLTEDEQYF
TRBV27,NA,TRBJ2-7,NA,TGTGCCAGCAGTTCTAGTGAGCAGTACTTC,CASSSSEQYF
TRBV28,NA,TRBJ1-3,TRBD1,TGTGCCAGCAGAACAAAACAGGGGTTGTCGGACACCATATATTTT,CASRTKQGLSDTIYF
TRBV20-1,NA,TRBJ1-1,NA,TGCAGTGCCGCGCGCGGGGAAGCTTTCTTT,CSAARGEAFF
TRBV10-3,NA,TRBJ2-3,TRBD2,TGTGCCATCAGTGCCGGACTAGATGCAGATACGCAGTATTTT,CAISAGLDADTQYF
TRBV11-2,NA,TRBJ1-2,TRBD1,TGTGCCAGCAGCTCCTTGACAGGGGGCGTAAAGACCGATAACTATGGCTACACCTTC,CASSSLTGGVKTDNYGYTF
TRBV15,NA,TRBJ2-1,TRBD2,TGTGCCACCAGCACGAGACTAGCGGGAGGGCCAAGTAGGGGTGAGCAGTTCTTC,CATSTRLAGGPSRGEQFF
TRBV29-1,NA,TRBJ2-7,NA,TGCAGCGTTGAAGAGGGGGCCTCCTACGAGCAGTACTTC,CSVEEGASYEQYF
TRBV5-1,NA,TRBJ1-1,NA,TGCGCCAGCAGCTTGTCTGAGGACACTGAAGCTTTCTTT,CASSLSEDTEAFF
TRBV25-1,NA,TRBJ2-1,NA,TGTGCCAGCAGTCATACGGGGAGCGGACCCAACAATGAGCAGTTCTTC,CASSHTGSGPNNEQFF
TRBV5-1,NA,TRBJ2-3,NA,TGCGCCAGCAGCTTGGTGGCCGGCACAGATACGCAGTATTTT,CASSLVAGTDTQYF
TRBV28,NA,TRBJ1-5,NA,TGTGCCAGCGAGGCAGCCAGTCAGCCCCAGCATTTT,CASEAASQPQHF
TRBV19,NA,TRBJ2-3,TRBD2,TGTGCCAGTGGGGGGGATTGGAGCACAGATACGCAGTATTTT,CASGGDWSTDTQYF
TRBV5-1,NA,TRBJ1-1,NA,TGCGCCAGCAGCTTATCAGGGGCGCTAGGCACTGAAGCTTTCTTT,CASSLSGALGTEAFF
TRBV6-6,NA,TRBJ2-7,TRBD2,TGTGCCAGCAGTTACCCAGCGGGAAACGACTACGAGCAGTACTTC,CASSYPAGNDYEQYF
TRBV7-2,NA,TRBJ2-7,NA,TGTGCCAGCAGCAAACAGGCAGGGGCGAACTCCTACGAGCAGTACTTC,CASSKQAGANSYEQYF
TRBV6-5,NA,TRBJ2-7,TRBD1,TGTGCCAGCGCCCGGGACAGGCTCTACGAGCAGTACTTC,CASARDRLYEQYF
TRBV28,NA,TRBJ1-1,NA,TGTGCCAGCGCTAACCCAGGGTTCAGAACTGAAGCTTTCTTT,CASANPGFRTEAFF
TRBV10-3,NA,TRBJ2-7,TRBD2,TGTGCCATCAGTGAGTCAAGCAAGGGACTAGCGGGAGACGAGCAGTACTTC,CAISESSKGLAGDEQYF
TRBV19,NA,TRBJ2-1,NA,TGTGCCAGTAGTATAGATCTATGGACTACTGAGCAGTTCTTC,CASSIDLWTTEQFF
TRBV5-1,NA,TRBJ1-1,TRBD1,TGCGCCAGCAGCGGACAGGGAAACACTGAAGCTTTCTTT,CASSGQGNTEAFF
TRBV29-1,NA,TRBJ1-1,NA,TGCAGCGTTGGGAGGGTCCTGAACACTGAAGCTTTCTTT,CSVGRVLNTEAFF
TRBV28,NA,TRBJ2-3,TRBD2,TGTGCCAGCAGTCCCCCCGGGACTAGGGGGGGAGATACGCAGTATTTT,CASSPPGTRGGDTQYF
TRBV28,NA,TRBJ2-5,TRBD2,TGTGCCAGCAGTTTGTTAGCGGGGCAAGAGACCCAGTACTTC,CASSLLAGQETQYF
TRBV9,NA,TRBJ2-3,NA,TGTGCCAGCAGCGTAAGCTCTCCGGGAGCAGTGGGGGGGCTCACAGATACGCAGTATTTT,CASSVSSPGAVGGLTDTQYF
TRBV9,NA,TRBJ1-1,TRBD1,TGTGCCAGCTCGAGAGAAGACAGGGCTGAAGCTTTCTTT,CASSREDRAEAFF
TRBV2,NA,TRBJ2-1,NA,TGTGCCAGCAGTGAAGGATTAGCCGTGTACAATGAGCAGTTCTTC,CASSEGLAVYNEQFF
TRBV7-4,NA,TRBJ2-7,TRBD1,TGTGCCAGCAGCCCTCCGGCCCACAGGGGGCTTCTTTCTTACGAGCAGTACTTC,CASSPPAHRGLLSYEQYF
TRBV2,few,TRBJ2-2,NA,TGTGCCAGTCAGAGGACAGCGGACACCGGGGAGCTGTTTTTT,CASQRTADTGELFF
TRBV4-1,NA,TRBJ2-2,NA,TGCGCCAGCAGCCAAGGATGGGGCGACACCGGGGAGCTGTTTTTT,CASSQGWGDTGELFF
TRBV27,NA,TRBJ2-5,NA,TGTGCCAGCAGTTTAGCGGGGCGCCTCCAAGAGACCCAGTACTTC,CASSLAGRLQETQYF
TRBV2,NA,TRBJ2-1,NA,TGTGCCAGCAGCACCACCGGGACTCAGGAATTCTTC,CASSTTGTQEFF